The entry below gives a single TCR beta chain sequence along with its context. This specimen belongs to a study of neoadjuvant anti-PD-1 for oral cavity cancer. About the research overall: Non-progressing patients received a fourth nivolumab dose near day 43, then surgery on days 50-56.

Sequencing used immunoSEQ multiplex PCR; TCRdb keeps in-frame clones, though not all of them. The sample shows 72,000 or so clones, approximately 87% of them seen only once. Time point meaning: after neoadjuvant nivolumab, at surgical resection. CDR1 and CDR2 from the germline V gene are SGHNT and YENEEA. The CDR3 spans 15 residues. V shed 3 bases, J shed 4 bases, and the junction held 6 bases outside the gene matches. J is TRBJ2-1 and V is TRBV11-3; 7 positions match TRBD2. The source is a person aged 35-79 years with oral cavity squamous cell carcinoma. The source was PBMCs, collected after nivolumab (anti-PD-1) treatment. This chain's CDR3 is CASSLGRAAYNEQFF. The CDR3 nucleotides read TGTGCCAGCAGCTTGGGGAGGGCCGCGTACAATGAGCAGTTCTTC.